What follows is one TCR beta chain and its context. This record belongs to a study of technical replicates of blood from a few donors. Profiling relied on immunoSEQ multiplex PCR, and the TCRdb table lists in-frame clones only, not all of them. The repertoire holds about 70,000 clones, with roughly 94% as singletons. The receptor was isolated from a human donor in good health. The material sequenced was T cells isolated from PBMCs.

The CDR3 sequence: CASSRQGDYGYTF. CDR3 sequence (DNA): TGTGCCAGTAGCAGACAGGGGGACTATGGCTACACCTTC. V and J are TRBV19 and TRBJ1-2; TRBD1 matches at 9 bases. Looked up from germline, CDR1 is LNHDA and CDR2 is SQIVND (reference sequence). The ends lost 6 bases at V and 3 bases at J; junction bases unmatched: 2. There are 13 residues in the CDR3.